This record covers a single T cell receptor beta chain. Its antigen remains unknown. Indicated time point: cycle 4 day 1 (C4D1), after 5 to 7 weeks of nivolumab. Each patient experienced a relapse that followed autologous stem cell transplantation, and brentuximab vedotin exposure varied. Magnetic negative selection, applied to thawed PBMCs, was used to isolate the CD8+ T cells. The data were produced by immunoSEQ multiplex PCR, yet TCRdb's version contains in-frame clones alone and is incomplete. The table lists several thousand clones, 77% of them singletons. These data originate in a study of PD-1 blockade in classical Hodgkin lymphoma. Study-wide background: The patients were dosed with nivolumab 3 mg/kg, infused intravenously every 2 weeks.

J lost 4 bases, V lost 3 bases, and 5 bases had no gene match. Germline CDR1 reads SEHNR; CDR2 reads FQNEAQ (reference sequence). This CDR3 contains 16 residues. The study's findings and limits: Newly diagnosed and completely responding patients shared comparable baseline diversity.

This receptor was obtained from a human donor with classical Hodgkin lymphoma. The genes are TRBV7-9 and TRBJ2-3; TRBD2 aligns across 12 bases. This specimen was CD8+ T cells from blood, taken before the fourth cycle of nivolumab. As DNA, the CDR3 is TGTGCCAGCAGCTTGCGGACTAGCGGGATTTCAGATACGCAGTATTTT. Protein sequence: CASSLRTSGISDTQYF. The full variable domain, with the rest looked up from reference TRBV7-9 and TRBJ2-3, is DTGVSQNPRHKITKRGQNVTFRCDPISEHNRLYWYRQTLGQGPEFLTYFQNEAQLEKSRLLSDRFSAERPKGSFSTLEIQRTEQGDSAMYLCASSLRTSGISDTQYFGPGTRLTVL.